A selection of T cell receptor beta chains follows, all from one sample in a study of T cells after yellow fever vaccination. TCRdb ran MiXCR on the 5' RACE reads and lists one entry per CDR3 protein. The table has some 150,000 distinct CDR3 sequences, approximately 10% seen once; the top ten hold 35% to 40%. Sample: CD8+ T cells sorted from PBMCs, taken 15 days after the yellow fever booster vaccination. These receptors were obtained from a man between 18 and 35 years old who received the YFV17D yellow fever vaccine. The CDR3 runs from the conserved cysteine through the conserved F or W. The order of the fields is D gene, clone size, J gene, V gene, CDR3 protein, CDR3 DNA. A D gene is named only where the DNA matches it firmly. The size entry is marked missing in some rows and otherwise reads once, few, many or a size class.

TRBD2,few,TRBJ2-3,TRBV29-1,CSVVWLAGNTQYF,TGCAGCGTTGTTTGGCTAGCGGGGAATACGCAGTATTTT
-,-,TRBJ2-1,TRBV7-9,CASSLGWGESNNEQFF,TGTGCCAGCAGCTTAGGATGGGGGGAGAGCAACAATGAGCAGTTCTTC
-,few,TRBJ1-6,TRBV29-1,CSVGEGRGNSPLHF,TGCAGCGTTGGAGAAGGTCGGGGTAATTCACCCCTCCACTTT
TRBD1,-,TRBJ2-2,TRBV27,CASRGTGSGELFF,TGTGCCAGCAGAGGGACAGGCAGCGGGGAGCTGTTTTTT
TRBD1,many,TRBJ1-4,TRBV7-9,CASRSGQAEKLFF,TGTGCCAGCAGATCAGGACAGGCCGAAAAACTGTTTTTT
-,-,TRBJ1-4,TRBV7-2,CASSLQRDEKLFF,TGTGCCAGCAGCTTACAGAGGGATGAAAAACTGTTTTTT
-,-,TRBJ2-2,TRBV4-1,CASSQGGAGTGELFF,TGCGCCAGCAGCCAAGGGGGGGCCGGCACCGGGGAGCTGTTTTTT
-,few,TRBJ1-1,TRBV29-1,CSGDLGLEAFF,TGCAGCGGGGACCTGGGGCTTGAAGCTTTCTTT
-,-,TRBJ2-2,TRBV3-1,CASSQGPNTGELFF,TGTGCCAGCAGCCAAGGCCCGAACACCGGGGAGCTGTTTTTT
-,many,TRBJ1-6,TRBV29-1,CSVGADRNSPLHF,TGCAGCGTGGGGGCAGATAGAAATTCACCCCTCCACTTT
TRBD1,-,TRBJ2-1,TRBV6-5,CASSPVEDRDGHNEQFF,TGTGCCAGCAGTCCCGTCGAGGACAGGGATGGTCACAATGAGCAGTTCTTC
TRBD1,-,TRBJ2-1,TRBV15,CATSRDRDRVYNEQFF,TGTGCCACCAGCAGGGACCGGGACAGGGTCTACAATGAGCAGTTCTTC
TRBD2,once,TRBJ2-2,TRBV11-3,CASSLPTSGGGTGELFF,TGTGCCAGCAGCTTACCCACCAGCGGGGGGGGGACCGGGGAGCTGTTTTTT
TRBD1,many,TRBJ2-1,TRBV4-1,CASSPDRGLGNEQFF,TGCGCCAGCAGCCCGGACAGGGGGCTCGGCAATGAGCAGTTCTTC
-,few,TRBJ1-3,TRBV21-1,CASWTGNTIYF,TGTGCCAGTTGGACTGGAAACACCATATATTTT
-,-,TRBJ2-4,TRBV3-1,CASSQAGAKNIQYF,TGTGCCAGCAGCCAAGCGGGGGCCAAAAACATTCAGTACTTC
-,few,TRBJ1-2,TRBV28,CASIPGSGRVEDYGYTF,TGTGCCAGCATCCCAGGGTCCGGCAGGGTGGAGGACTATGGCTACACCTTC